The next 9 T cell receptor beta chains were all read from a single sample in a study of T cell changes during pregnancy in multiple sclerosis. Method: immunoSEQ multiplex PCR; TCRdb's copy keeps in-frame clones and lacks some. The data contain around 43,000 clones, 89% of them singletons. The material sequenced was CD4+ T cells from peripheral blood mononuclear cells, taken in the first trimester of pregnancy. These receptors came from a female donor with multiple sclerosis, enrolled in a pregnancy study.

V gene TRBV2 combines with J gene TRBJ2-4, with TRBD2 identical over 7 bases. This CDR3 spans 15 amino acids. V lost 7 bases, J lost 2 bases, and 8 bases stayed unmatched. The germline gives CDR1 SNHLY, CDR2 FYNNEI. CDR3 bases: TGTGCCAGCACCCAAAGCGGGGTTACCAAAAACATTCAGTACTTC. This sequence encodes CASTQSGVTKNIQYF.

The genes are TRBV7-9 and TRBJ2-2; maybe TRBD1 (5 bases). In germline, CDR1 is SEHNR, CDR2 FQNEAQ (reference sequence). Trimming removed 1 base from V and 6 bases from J, with 6 bases in between. The CDR3 runs 13 residues. CDR3 sequence (DNA): TGTGCCAGCAGCTTAGAAGGGGCCGGGGAGCTGTTTTTT. Its protein product is CASSLEGAGELFF.

The V call is TRBV7-9, the J call TRBJ2-5, with TRBD2 as a possible D gene (5 bases). CDR1 is SEHNR and CDR2 is FQNEAQ in the germline V gene (reference sequence). V lost 3 bases to trimming and J lost 5 bases, with 10 bases between them. The CDR3 length is 13 residues. This CDR3 is CASSFTSVETQYF. DNA for the CDR3: TGTGCCAGCAGCTTCACTAGTGTCGAGACCCAGTACTTC.

The chain is built from TRBV28 and TRBJ1-2, with a weak D call TRBD1 (6 bases). Trimming cost V 7 bases and J 8 bases, with 17 bases left between them. Germline V gene lookup returns CDR1 MDHEN and CDR2 SYDVKM. The CDR3 is 13 amino acids. CDR3 protein: CASTSQGWEGYTF. Here the CDR3 DNA reads TGTGCCAGCACCTCCCAGGGGTGGGAGGGCTACACCTTC.

The chain combines TRBV30 with TRBJ1-1, with D possibly matching TRBD1 (5 bases). The CDR3 length is 14 residues. The V gene's germline CDR1 is GTSNPN and CDR2 SVGIG (reference sequence). The germline V and J ends were trimmed by 0 bases and 6 bases, with 14 bases remaining between them. CDR3 region: CAWSVGTLDPEAFF. CDR3 sequence (DNA): TGTGCCTGGAGTGTGGGGACTCTAGACCCTGAAGCTTTCTTT. Using reference TRBV30 and TRBJ1-1 for the parts outside the CDR3, the full variable domain is SQTIHQWPATLVQPVGSPLSLECTVEGTSNPNLYWYRQAAGRGLQLLFYSVGIGQISSEVPQNLSASRPQDRQFILSSKKLLLSDSGFYLCAWSVGTLDPEAFFGQGTRLTVV.

For the CDR3, the DNA is TGTGCCATCAGCATAGCAGATACGCAGTATTTT. Translation: CAISIADTQYF. The chain links TRBV10-3 to TRBJ2-3; D is unclear. The length of the CDR3 is 11 residues. Germline V gene lookup returns CDR1 ENHRY and CDR2 SYGVKD. Trimming pared 6 bases from V and 4 bases from J, leaving 5 bases between.

The gene calls are TRBV13 and TRBJ1-3, with TRBD1 matching 8 bases. Germline loops: CDR1 PRHDT, CDR2 FYEKMQ (reference sequence). There are 14 residues in the CDR3. V lost 8 bases and J lost 4; bases outside the gene matches: 7. The CDR3 coding sequence is TGTGCCAGCGGACAGGGATGGGCGGGAAACACCATATATTTT. This gives the protein CASGQGWAGNTIYF.

The count of this clone is one. For the CDR3, the DNA is TGTGCCACCCCGCCGGACAGGGAGGGGACTGAAGCTTTCTTT. Translation: CATPPDREGTEAFF. The genes are TRBV28 and TRBJ1-1, with 8 bases matching TRBD1. The length of the CDR3 is 14 residues. Trimming at V came to 10 bases and at J to 5 bases, leaving 12 bases not matched to a gene. CDR1 and CDR2 from the germline V gene are MDHEN and SYDVKM.

The chain recombines TRBV27 with TRBJ2-7; D is perhaps TRBD2 (6 bases). The germline V gene has CDR1 MNHEY and CDR2 SMNVEV (reference sequence). V shed 4 bases and J shed 2 bases, with 12 bases lying between them. This CDR3 has 14 amino acids. The CDR3 nucleotides read TGTGCCAGCAGTTCCGGGACTTACACCTACGAGCAGTACTTC. It translates to CASSSGTYTYEQYF.